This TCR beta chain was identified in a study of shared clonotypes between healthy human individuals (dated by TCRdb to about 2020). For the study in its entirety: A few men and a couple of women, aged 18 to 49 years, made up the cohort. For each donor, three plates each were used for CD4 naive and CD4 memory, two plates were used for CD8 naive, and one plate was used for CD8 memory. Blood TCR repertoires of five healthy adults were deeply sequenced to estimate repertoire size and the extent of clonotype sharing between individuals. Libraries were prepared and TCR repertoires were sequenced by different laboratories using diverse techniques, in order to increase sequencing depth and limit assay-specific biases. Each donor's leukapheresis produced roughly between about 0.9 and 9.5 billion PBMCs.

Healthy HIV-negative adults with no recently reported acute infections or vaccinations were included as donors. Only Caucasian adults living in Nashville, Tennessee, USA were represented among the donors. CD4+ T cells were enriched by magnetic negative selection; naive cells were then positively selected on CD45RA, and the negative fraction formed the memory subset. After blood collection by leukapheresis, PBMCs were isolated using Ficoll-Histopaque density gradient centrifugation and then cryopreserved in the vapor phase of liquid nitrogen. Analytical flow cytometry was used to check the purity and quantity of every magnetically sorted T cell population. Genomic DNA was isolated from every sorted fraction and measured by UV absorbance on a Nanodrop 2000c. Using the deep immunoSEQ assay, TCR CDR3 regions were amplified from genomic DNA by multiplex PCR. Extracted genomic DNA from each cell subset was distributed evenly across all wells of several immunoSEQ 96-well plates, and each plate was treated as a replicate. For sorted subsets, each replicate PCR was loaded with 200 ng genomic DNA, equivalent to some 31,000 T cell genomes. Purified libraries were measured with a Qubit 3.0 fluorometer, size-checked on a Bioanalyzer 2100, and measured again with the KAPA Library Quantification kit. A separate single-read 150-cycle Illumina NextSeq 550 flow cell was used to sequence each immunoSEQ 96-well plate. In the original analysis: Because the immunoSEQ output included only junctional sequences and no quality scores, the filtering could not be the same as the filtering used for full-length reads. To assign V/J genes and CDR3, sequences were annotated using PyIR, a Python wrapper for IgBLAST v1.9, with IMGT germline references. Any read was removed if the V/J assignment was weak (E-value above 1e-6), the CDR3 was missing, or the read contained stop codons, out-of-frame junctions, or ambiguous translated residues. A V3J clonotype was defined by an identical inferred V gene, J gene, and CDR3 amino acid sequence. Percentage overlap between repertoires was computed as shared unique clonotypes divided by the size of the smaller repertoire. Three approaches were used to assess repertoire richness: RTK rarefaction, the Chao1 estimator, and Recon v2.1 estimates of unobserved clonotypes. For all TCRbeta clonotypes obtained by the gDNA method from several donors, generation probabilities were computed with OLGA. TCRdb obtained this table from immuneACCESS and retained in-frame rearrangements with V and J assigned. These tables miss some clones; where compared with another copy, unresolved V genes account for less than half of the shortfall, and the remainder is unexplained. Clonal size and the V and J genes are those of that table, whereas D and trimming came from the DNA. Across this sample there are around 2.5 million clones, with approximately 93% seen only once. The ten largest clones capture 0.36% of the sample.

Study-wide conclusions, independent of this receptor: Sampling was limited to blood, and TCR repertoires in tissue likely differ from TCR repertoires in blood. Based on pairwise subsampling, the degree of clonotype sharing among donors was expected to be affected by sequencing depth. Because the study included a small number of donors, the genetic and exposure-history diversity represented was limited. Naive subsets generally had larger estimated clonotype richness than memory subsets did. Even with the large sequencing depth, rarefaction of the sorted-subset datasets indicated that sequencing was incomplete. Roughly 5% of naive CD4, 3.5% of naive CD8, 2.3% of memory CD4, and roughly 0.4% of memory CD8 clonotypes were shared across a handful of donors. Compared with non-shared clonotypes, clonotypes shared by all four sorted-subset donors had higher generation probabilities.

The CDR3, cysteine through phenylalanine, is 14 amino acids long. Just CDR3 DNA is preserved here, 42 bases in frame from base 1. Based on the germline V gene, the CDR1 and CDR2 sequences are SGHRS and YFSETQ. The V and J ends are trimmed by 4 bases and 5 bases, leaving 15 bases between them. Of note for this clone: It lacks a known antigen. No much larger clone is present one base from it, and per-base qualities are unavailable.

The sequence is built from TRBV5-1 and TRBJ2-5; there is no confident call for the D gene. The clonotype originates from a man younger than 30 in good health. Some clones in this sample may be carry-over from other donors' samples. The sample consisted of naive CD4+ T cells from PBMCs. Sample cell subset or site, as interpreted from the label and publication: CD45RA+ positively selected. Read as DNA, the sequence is TGCGCCAGCAGCCCTAGACGGATTGACGAGACCCAGTACTTC. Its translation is CASSPRRIDETQYF.